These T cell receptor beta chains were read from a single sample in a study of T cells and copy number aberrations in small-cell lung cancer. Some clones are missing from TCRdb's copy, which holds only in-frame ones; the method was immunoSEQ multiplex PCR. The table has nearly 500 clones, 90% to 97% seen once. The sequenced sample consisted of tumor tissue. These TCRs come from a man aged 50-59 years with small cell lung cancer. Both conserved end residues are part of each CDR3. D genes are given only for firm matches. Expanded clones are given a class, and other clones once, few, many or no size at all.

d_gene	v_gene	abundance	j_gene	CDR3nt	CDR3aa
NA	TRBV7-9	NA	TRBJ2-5	TGTGCCAGCAGCTTCGCCGCCCAAACCCAGTACTTC	CASSFAAQTQYF
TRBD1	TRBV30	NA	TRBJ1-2	TGTGCCTGTCCGGGACAGGGAACCTATGGCTACACCTTC	CACPGQGTYGYTF
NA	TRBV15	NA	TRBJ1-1	TGTGCCACCAGCAGAGGAATACTTGAGGAGAACACTGAAGCTTTCTTT	CATSRGILEENTEAFF
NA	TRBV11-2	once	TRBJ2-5	TGTGCCAGCAGCTTAGATTTCGTGGGTCCGAACTTC	CASSLDFVGPNF
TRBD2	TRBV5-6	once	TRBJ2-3	TGTGCCAGCAGCTTGATCTCCCATAGCGGGAGGGGAACAGATACGCAGTATTTT	CASSLISHSGRGTDTQYF
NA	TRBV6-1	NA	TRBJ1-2	TGTGCCAGCAGTGCGATTTCCGGAACAATCTCGGGGGGCTACACCTTC	CASSAISGTISGGYTF
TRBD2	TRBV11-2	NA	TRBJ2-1	TGTGCCAGCAGCTTGGGAGTCCGACGAGCGGGAGGTAATGAGCAGTTCTTC	CASSLGVRRAGGNEQFF
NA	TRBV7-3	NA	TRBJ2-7	TGTGCCAGCAGCCCCGGGAACCCCCACGAGCAGTACTTC	CASSPGNPHEQYF
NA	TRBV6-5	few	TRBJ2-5	TGTGCCAGCACTAGCGTCCCGGGGGTAGAGACCCAGTACTTC	CASTSVPGVETQYF
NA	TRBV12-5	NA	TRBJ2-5	TGTGCTAGTGGTTTTATAGGGCTTGAGACCCAGTACTTC	CASGFIGLETQYF
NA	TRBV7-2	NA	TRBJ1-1	TGTGCCAGCAGCCGGACAGTGAACACTGAAGCTTTCTTT	CASSRTVNTEAFF
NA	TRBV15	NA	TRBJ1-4	TGTGCCACCAGCAGAGCCCAGGGTGCAACTAATGAAAAACTGTTTTTT	CATSRAQGATNEKLFF
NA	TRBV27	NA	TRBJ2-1	TGTGCCAGCAGTTTTCTCCAGTCGACCTACAATGAGCAGTTCTTC	CASSFLQSTYNEQFF